This TCR beta chain was retrieved from a study of T cell responses to AZD1222 COVID-19 vaccine. The repertoire was sequenced with immunoSEQ multiplex PCR; TCRdb's copy has only in-frame clones and lacks some. The data contain 95,000 to 150,000 clones, around 90% of them singletons. Regarding the study as a whole: The sample set comprised mostly white British donors with more females, and clonal diversity was possibly underestimated.

Turning to this clone: Its antigen is unknown.

Germline CDR1 and CDR2: MGHRA and YSYEKL. The CDR3 contains 17 residues. V gave up 1 base and J gave up 7 bases, with 20 bases separating them. The sequencing used peripheral blood, collected 28 days after the second AZD1222 dose. V gene TRBV4-1 combines with J gene TRBJ2-1, with D maybe TRBD1 (6 bases). The TCR comes from an adult who received the AZD1222 COVID-19 vaccine. In nucleotides, the CDR3 is TGCGCCAGCAGCCAAGGTCTGGTGTGGCAGGGGAGTAATGAGCAGTTCTTC. It codes for CASSQGLVWQGSNEQFF.